A single sample gave rise to the 14 T cell receptor beta chains below, sequenced in a study of blood T cells in healthy people across ages. The second PCR ran 7 to 11 cycles with a sample-barcoded 5' primer and J-beta primers. From the 5' RACE reads, TCRdb called clonotypes with MiXCR, one entry per CDR3 protein. Of hundreds of thousands of distinct CDR3 sequences in the sample, about 62% were seen once. The sequenced sample consisted of blood. These receptor sequences come from a man aged 25 to 40 in good health.

This chain uses TRBV28 with TRBJ2-7, with TRBD1 as a possible D gene (8 bases). The CDR3 consists of 16 residues. Germline CDR1 and CDR2: MDHEN and SYDVKM. Trimming pared 4 bases from V and 2 bases from J, leaving 18 bases between. As DNA, the CDR3 is TGTGCCAGCAGTTCCCCAACAGGGGGGGGTCCCTACGAGCAGTACTTC. It specifies CASSSPTGGGPYEQYF.

CDR3 bases: TGCAGTGGTCTCGGAACCTACGAGCAGTACTTC. Its translation is CSGLGTYEQYF. The chain couples TRBV20-1 to TRBJ2-7, with D hard to call. Germline V CDR1 and CDR2: DFQATT, SNEGSKA (reference sequence). This CDR3 has 11 residues. V lost 7 bases and J lost 2, with 9 bases in between.

The CDR3: CSVSSAYEQYF. The CDR3 DNA sequence: TGCAGCGTTTCTTCCGCCTACGAGCAGTACTTC. This chain joins TRBV29-1 and TRBJ2-7, with unresolved D. The CDR3 totals 11 residues. Germline V gene data show CDR1 as SQVTM and CDR2 as ANQGSEA. V lost 5 bases and J 2 bases, leaving 7 bases between the germline ends.

The V gene is TRBV20-1, the J gene TRBJ2-7; D may be TRBD2 (6 bases). The J call may be wrong; the DNA end is better matched by TRBJ2-5. This CDR3 has 19 amino acids. Germline loops: CDR1 DFQATT, CDR2 SNEGSKA (reference sequence). In DNA, the CDR3 is TGCAGTGCTAGAGAAGGGCTGGCGGGGCCCCAGTCCCGACCAGAGACCCAGTACTTC. It specifies CSAREGLAGPQSRPETQYF.

The chain recombines TRBV5-1 with TRBJ2-7; no clear D gene. The CDR3 is 14 residues long. Trimming stripped 3 bases from V and 4 bases from J, with 14 bases between. CDR1 is SGHRS, CDR2 YFSETQ, per germline. The DNA of the CDR3 is TGCGCCAGCAGCTCTTTTACGGGTGGATACGAGCAGTACTTC. Its protein is CASSSFTGGYEQYF.

This clonotype came up many times. The chain joins TRBV10-3 to TRBJ1-6; tentatively, D is TRBD1 (6 bases). The CDR3 length is 13 residues. Trimming stripped 6 bases from V and 9 bases from J, with 12 bases between. The V gene's germline CDR1 is ENHRY and CDR2 SYGVKD. The CDR3 bases are TGTGCCATCAGGAGGGACACCCCTTCACCCCTCCACTTT. This encodes CAIRRDTPSPLHF.

This clonotype was seen more than once but under ten times. This chain links TRBV10-3 with TRBJ2-3; TRBD1 is a possible D gene (5 bases). Trimming stripped 6 bases from V and 1 base from J, with 5 bases between. CDR3 length equals 12 residues. Germline loops: CDR1 ENHRY, CDR2 SYGVKD. For the CDR3, the DNA is TGTGCCATCAGAGGGGGCACAGATACGCAGTATTTT. Translation: CAIRGGTDTQYF.

The chain joins TRBV9 to TRBJ2-1, with D tentatively TRBD2 (7 bases). This CDR3 is built from 17 residues. V was cut by 0 bases and J by 2 bases, with 15 bases left in between. Germline V gene sequence: CDR1 SGDLS, CDR2 YYNGEE. The CDR3 nucleotides are TGTGCCAGCAGCGTAGAGGGCGTGCGGGGGCCCTACAATGAGCAGTTCTTC. It encodes CASSVEGVRGPYNEQFF.

This clonotype has a handful of counts. The V call is TRBV28, the J call TRBJ2-3, with D unclear. The CDR3 length is 11 residues. The germline V and J ends were trimmed by 10 bases and 0 bases, with 5 bases remaining between them. Per the germline V gene, CDR1 is MDHEN and CDR2 is SYDVKM. The CDR3 protein is CATRSTDTQYF. The CDR3 nucleotides are TGTGCCACCCGAAGCACAGATACGCAGTATTTT. Combining the CDR3 with reference TRBV28 and TRBJ2-3 gives the whole variable domain DVKVTQSSRYLVKRTGEKVFLECVQDMDHENMFWYRQDPGLGLRLIYFSYDVKMKEKGDIPEGYSVSREKKERFSLILESASTNQTSMYLCATRSTDTQYFGPGTRLTVL.

The CDR3 here is CASGQGGYYEQYF. As DNA, the CDR3 is TGTGCTAGTGGCCAGGGGGGTTACTACGAGCAGTACTTC. V gene TRBV12-5 combines with J gene TRBJ2-7, with D possibly matching TRBD1 (7 bases). The CDR3 contains 13 residues. Deletions cut 6 bases from V and 3 bases from J, with 12 bases between. Germline V gene lookup returns CDR1 LGHNT and CDR2 FRNRAP. Supplemented by reference TRBV12-5 and TRBJ2-7, the full variable domain reads DARVTQTPRHKVTEMGQEVTMRCQPILGHNTVFWYRQTMMQGLELLAYFRNRAPLDDSGMPKDRFSAEMPDATLATLKIQPSEPRDSAVYFCASGQGGYYEQYFGPGTRLTVT.

This rearrangement joins TRBV11-2 to TRBJ2-4, with 7 positions matching TRBD2. The length of the CDR3 is 16 residues. Germline CDR1 reads SGHAT; CDR2 reads FQNNGV. V was pared by 5 bases and J by 1 base, with 8 bases of the junction left unmatched. The CDR3 here is CASSPGGIRAKNIQYF. In DNA form, the CDR3 reads TGTGCCAGCAGCCCCGGGGGGATAAGGGCCAAAAACATTCAGTACTTC. Full variable domain (rest looked up from reference TRBV11-2 and TRBJ2-4): EAGVAQSPRYKIIEKRQSVAFWCNPISGHATLYWYQQILGQGPKLLIQFQNNGVVDDSQLPKDRFSAERLKGVDSTLKIQPAKLEDSAVYLCASSPGGIRAKNIQYFGAGTRLSVL.

Details on this clonotype: One end of the junction varies from germline; a read error may be responsible. This sequence joins TRBV5-1 and TRBJ1-2; possibly TRBD1 for D (5 bases). The CDR3 extends over 13 amino acids. Germline V lookup: CDR1 SGHRS, CDR2 YFSETQ. CDR3 bases: TGTGCCAGCAGCTTAGCTGGGACCTATGGCTACACCTTC. It translates to CASSLAGTYGYTF.

This clonotype has only a few counts. This chain links TRBV7-9 with TRBJ2-4, with 7 bases that match TRBD1. The J call may be mistaken, given a closer DNA end match to TRBJ2-7. The CDR3 is 14 residues long. The germline V gene has CDR1 SEHNR and CDR2 FQNEAQ (reference sequence). This CDR3 is CASSLGGLPVEQYF. The DNA for the CDR3 is TGTGCCAGCAGCCTAGGGGGCTTACCGGTCGAGCAGTACTTC.

This clonotype was observed a single time. The chain couples TRBV7-9 to TRBJ1-3, with TRBD1 as a possible D gene (6 bases). The CDR3 is 14 amino acids. CDR1 is SEHNR, CDR2 FQNEAQ, per germline (reference sequence). Trimming removed 6 bases at V and 1 base at J, with 10 bases between. Written as DNA, the CDR3 is TGTGCCAGCAGGGCCACAGGGTCTGGAAACACCATATATTTT. Its protein product is CASRATGSGNTIYF.